This entry is about one TCR beta chain. The data belong to a study of blood T cell repertoires in COVID-19. Study information: The United States, Italy and Spain provided the acute and convalescent COVID-19 samples. The cDNA or gDNA used as material had been derived from T cells, B-cell-depleted T cells, or PBMCs.

In Seattle, patients joined the study during active infection and were tracked longitudinally. Original data processing: Nucleated cell counts were estimated from reference gene primer amplification. Clones were read by immunoSEQ multiplex PCR, and TCRdb kept only the in-frame ones, dropping some. The V and J calls and the clone size are those of that table, but D and trimming were determined from the DNA. The sample holds roughly 180,000 clones; roughly 94% are singletons and the top ten take 0.76%. Germline assignment: CDR1 SGHRS and CDR2 YFSETQ. Unmatched junction bases numbered 5, after V lost 4 bases and J lost 5 bases. The CDR3 length is 16 residues.

This sequence originates from a man aged 25 to 40 with COVID-19, enrolled during active disease. The material sequenced was peripheral blood. The genes are TRBV5-1 and TRBJ1-6; 11 nucleotides match TRBD1. The chain's CDR3 is CASSLRDRGDNSPLHF. CDR3 DNA sequence: TGCGCCAGCAGCCTCCGGGACAGGGGGGATAATTCACCCCTCCACTTT.